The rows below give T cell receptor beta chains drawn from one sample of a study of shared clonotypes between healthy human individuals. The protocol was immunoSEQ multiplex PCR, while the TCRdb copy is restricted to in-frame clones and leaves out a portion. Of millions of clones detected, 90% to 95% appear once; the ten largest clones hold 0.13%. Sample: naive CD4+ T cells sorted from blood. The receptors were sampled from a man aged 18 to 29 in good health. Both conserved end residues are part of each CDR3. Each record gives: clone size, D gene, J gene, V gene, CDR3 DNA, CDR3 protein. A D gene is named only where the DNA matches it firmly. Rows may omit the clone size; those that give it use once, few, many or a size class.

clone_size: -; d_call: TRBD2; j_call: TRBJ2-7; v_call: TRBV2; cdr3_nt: TGTGCCAGCAGTCAGACTAGCGGGGGGCTCGAGCAGTACTTC; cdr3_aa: CASSQTSGGLEQYF
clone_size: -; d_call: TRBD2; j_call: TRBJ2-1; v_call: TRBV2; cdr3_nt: TGTGCCAGCAGTGAGACTAGCGGTCTTGCCTACAATGAGCAGTTCTTC; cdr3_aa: CASSETSGLAYNEQFF
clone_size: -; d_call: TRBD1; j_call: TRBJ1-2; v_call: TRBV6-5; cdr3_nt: TGTGCCAGCAGTTACCACAGGACAGGGGTCGGCTATGGCTACACCTTC; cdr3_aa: CASSYHRTGVGYGYTF
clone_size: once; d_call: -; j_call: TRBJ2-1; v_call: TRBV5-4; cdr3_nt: TGTGCCAGCAGCGGGGGACCCCCAGACAATGAGCAGTTCTTC; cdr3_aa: CASSGGPPDNEQFF
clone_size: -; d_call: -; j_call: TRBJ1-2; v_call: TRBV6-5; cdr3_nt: TGTGCCAGCGGATTACGGACGGGCTATGGCTACACCTTC; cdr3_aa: CASGLRTGYGYTF
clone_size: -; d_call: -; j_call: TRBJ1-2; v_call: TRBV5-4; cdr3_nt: TGTGCCAGCAGCTTGGTGGGGGTAAACTATGGCTACACCTTC; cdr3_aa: CASSLVGVNYGYTF
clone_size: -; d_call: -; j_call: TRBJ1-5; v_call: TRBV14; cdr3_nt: TGTGCCAGCAGCCGGGGGAACCTGCCCCAGCATTTT; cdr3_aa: CASSRGNLPQHF
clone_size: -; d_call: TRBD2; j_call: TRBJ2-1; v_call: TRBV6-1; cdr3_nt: TGTGCCAACAGTGAAATAAGCACTAGCGGGGGTCATTCCTACAATGAGCAGTTCTTC; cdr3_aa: CANSEISTSGGHSYNEQFF
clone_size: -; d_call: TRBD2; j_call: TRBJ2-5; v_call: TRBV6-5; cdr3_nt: TGTGCCAGCAGGCTAGCGGGGTATAAAGAGACCCAGTACTTC; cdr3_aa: CASRLAGYKETQYF
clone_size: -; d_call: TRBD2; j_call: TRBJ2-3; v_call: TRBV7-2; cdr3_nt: TGTGCCAGCAGCTTAGAAGGGACTAGACCCACAGATACGCAGTATTTT; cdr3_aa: CASSLEGTRPTDTQYF
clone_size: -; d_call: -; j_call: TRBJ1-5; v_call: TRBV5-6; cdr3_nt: TGTGCCAGCAGCTTGGCCGATGGCAATCAGCCCCAGCATTTT; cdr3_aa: CASSLADGNQPQHF
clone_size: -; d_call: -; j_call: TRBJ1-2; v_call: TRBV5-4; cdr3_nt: TGTGCCAGCAGCTTGGCGGGGGGCCAGAGTGGCTACACCTTC; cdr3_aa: CASSLAGGQSGYTF
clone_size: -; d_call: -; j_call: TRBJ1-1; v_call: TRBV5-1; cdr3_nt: TGCGCCAGCAGTACGGATAGGGCAGGCGGGGGTACATTGAAAGCTTTCTTT; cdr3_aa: CASSTDRAGGGTLKAFF
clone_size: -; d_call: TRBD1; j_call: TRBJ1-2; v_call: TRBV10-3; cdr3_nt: TGTGCCATCAGTGAGTCAGCAGGGGGAGTTGATGGCTACACCTTC; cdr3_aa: CAISESAGGVDGYTF
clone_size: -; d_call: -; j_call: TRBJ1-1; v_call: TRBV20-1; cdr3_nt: TGCAGTGCTAGAAGATCAGCTTTCTTT; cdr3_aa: CSARRSAFF
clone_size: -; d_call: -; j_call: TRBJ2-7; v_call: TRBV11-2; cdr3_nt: TGTGCCAGCAGCTCGCCCTCACAGGGAGGCGAGCAGTACTTC; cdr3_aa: CASSSPSQGGEQYF